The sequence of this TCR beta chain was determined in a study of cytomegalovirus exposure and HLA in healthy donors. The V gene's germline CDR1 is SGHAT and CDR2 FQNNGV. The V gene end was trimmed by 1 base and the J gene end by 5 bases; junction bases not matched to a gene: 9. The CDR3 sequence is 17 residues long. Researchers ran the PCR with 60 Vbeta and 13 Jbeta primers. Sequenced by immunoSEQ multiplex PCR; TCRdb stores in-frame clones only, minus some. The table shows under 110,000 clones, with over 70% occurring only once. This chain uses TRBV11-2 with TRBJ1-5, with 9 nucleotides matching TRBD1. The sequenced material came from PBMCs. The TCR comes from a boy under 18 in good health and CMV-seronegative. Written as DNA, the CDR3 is TGTGCCAGCAGCTTAGGATGGGCGGGACAGGGAGATCAGCCCCAGCATTTT. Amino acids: CASSLGWAGQGDQPQHF.